Below, one TCR beta chain is given with its context. Antigen unknown. These data are taken from a study of T cell repertoires in cytomegalovirus infection. Across the whole study: Both recently identified HLA-C-restricted and well-studied HLA-B-restricted CMV epitopes were used in the study. Both CMV infection and a matching HLA type were indicated by public TCR beta signatures. General study points: The study identified carriers of CMV plus the relevant HLA from cumulative public TCR beta family frequency. The ex vivo response was dominated by HLA-C-restricted CMV-specific TCR beta clonotypes.

TCRdb independently ran MiXCR on the reads; one entry per CDR3 protein. The sample shows fewer than 1,000,000 distinct CDR3 sequences, about a third of them seen only once. The V and J ends lost 6 bases and 4 bases respectively, with 18 bases between them. CDR1 and CDR2 from the germline V gene are MNHEY and SVGAGI. The CDR3 loop spans 15 amino acids. This chain joins TRBV6-5 and TRBJ2-5; D is possibly TRBD1 (6 bases). This specimen consisted of cultured CD8+ T cells from PBMCs, obtained from culture after CMV antigen stimulation. The TCR was taken from a human donor in good health (CMV status not recorded). Some clones in this sample may be carry-over from other donors' samples. CDR3 in DNA: TGTGCCAGCAGGCCTGGAACAGGGAGCCGAGAGACCCAGTACTTC. Translation: CASRPGTGSRETQYF.